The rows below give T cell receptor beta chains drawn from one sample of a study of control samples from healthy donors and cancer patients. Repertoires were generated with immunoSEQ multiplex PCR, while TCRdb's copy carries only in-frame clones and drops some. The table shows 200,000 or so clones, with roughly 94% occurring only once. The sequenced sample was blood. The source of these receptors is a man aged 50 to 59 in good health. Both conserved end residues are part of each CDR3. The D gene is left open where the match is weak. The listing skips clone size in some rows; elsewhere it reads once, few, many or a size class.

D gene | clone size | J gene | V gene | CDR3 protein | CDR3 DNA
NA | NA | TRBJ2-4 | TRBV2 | CASSDSDWNIQYF | TGTGCCAGCAGTGACTCGGACTGGAACATTCAGTACTTC
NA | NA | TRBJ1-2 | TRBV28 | CASSFTLTGYGYTF | TGTGCCAGCAGTTTTACCCTAACAGGGTATGGCTACACCTTC
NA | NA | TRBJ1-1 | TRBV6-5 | CASSRNTEAFF | TGTGCCAGCAGTCGCAACACTGAAGCTTTCTTT
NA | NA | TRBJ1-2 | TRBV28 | CASSGPGRGGYTF | TGTGCCAGCAGTGGCCCAGGTCGCGGCGGCTACACCTTC
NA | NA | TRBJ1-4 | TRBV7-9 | CASSLMGLHEKLFF | TGTGCCAGCAGCTTAATGGGCCTTCATGAAAAACTGTTTTTT
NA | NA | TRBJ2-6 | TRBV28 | CASTRGSGANVLTF | TGTGCCAGTACCAGGGGTTCTGGGGCCAACGTCCTGACTTTC
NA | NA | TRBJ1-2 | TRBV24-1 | CATSDFGQGHGYTF | TGTGCCACCAGTGATTTCGGGCAGGGCCATGGCTACACCTTC
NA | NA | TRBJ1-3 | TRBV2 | CASSAARSGNTIYF | TGTGCCAGCAGTGCGGCCCGCTCTGGAAACACCATATATTTT
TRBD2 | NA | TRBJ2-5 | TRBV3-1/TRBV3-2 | CASSHPGGPEVETQYF | TGTGCCAGCAGCCACCCGGGGGGGCCGGAGGTAGAGACCCAGTACTTC
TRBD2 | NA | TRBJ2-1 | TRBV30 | CAWSVLAGPYNEQFF | TGTGCCTGGAGTGTACTAGCGGGTCCCTACAATGAGCAGTTCTTC
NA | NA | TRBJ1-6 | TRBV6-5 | CASSYGPQGWNSPLHF | TGTGCCAGCAGTTACGGGCCCCAGGGGTGGAATTCACCCCTCCACTTT
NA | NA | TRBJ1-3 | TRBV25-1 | CASTASGALSGNTIYF | TGTGCCAGCACCGCTTCGGGGGCCCTCTCTGGAAACACCATATATTTT
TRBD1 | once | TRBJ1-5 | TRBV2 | CASSGSGTAIRYSNQPQHF | TGTGCCAGCAGTGGGTCAGGGACAGCAATAAGATATAGCAATCAGCCCCAGCATTTT
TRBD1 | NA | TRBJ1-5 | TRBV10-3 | CAKDRGPNQPQHF | TGTGCCAAAGACAGGGGTCCCAATCAGCCCCAGCATTTT
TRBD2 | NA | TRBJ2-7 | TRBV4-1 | CASSREGGPHYEQYF | TGCGCCAGCAGCCGGGAGGGAGGACCCCACTACGAGCAGTACTTC
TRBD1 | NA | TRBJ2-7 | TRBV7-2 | CASSQQGAAYEQYF | TGTGCCAGCAGCCAACAGGGGGCAGCCTACGAGCAGTACTTC
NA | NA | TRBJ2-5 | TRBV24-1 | CATSDSMEIQYF | TGTGCCACGTCCGACTCCATGGAGATCCAGTACTTC
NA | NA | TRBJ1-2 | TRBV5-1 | CASSSLGGNGGYTF | TGCGCCAGCAGCTCCTTGGGGGGGAATGGCGGCTACACCTTC
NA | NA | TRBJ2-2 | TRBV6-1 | CASSEARGIGWMDTGELFF | TGTGCCAGCAGTGAAGCGCGCGGGATTGGGTGGATGGACACCGGGGAGCTGTTTTTT
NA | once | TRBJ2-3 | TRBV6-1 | CASSERGIGMDTQYF | TGTGCCAGCAGTGAGAGGGGTATAGGGATGGATACGCAGTATTTT
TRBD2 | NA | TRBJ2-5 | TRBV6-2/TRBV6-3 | CASSTGLAGEETQYF | TGTGCCAGCAGTACCGGACTAGCGGGGGAAGAGACCCAGTACTTC
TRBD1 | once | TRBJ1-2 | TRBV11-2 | CASSLGRTGDAYGYTF | TGTGCCAGCAGCTTAGGGCGGACAGGGGATGCCTATGGCTACACCTTC
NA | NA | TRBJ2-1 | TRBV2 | CASSEASDYNEQFF | TGTGCCAGCAGTGAAGCATCCGATTACAATGAGCAGTTCTTC
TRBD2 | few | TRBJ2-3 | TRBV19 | CASNQRRSGGTDTQYF | TGTGCCAGTAACCAACGGCGTAGCGGGGGCACAGATACGCAGTATTTT
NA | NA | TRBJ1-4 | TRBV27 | CASSLGQKLFF | TGTGCCAGCAGTTTAGGTCAAAAACTGTTTTTT
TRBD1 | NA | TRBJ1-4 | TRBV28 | CASRYTGTGNEKLFF | TGTGCCAGCAGGTATACCGGGACAGGGAACGAAAAACTGTTTTTT
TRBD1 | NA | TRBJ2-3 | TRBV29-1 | CSVVTGSTDTQYF | TGCAGCGTTGTGACAGGGAGCACAGATACGCAGTATTTT
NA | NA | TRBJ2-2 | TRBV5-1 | CASSLDTYTGELFF | TGCGCCAGCAGCTTGGACACTTACACCGGGGAGCTGTTTTTT
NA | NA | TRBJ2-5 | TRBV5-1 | CASSFEEETQYF | TGCGCCAGCAGCTTCGAGGAAGAGACCCAGTACTTC
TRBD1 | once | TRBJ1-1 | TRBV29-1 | CSVTGQGLVEAFF | TGCAGCGTTACGGGACAGGGCCTCGTTGAAGCTTTCTTT
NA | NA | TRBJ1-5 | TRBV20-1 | CSASLRGQPQHF | TGCAGTGCTAGTTTGAGGGGTCAGCCCCAGCATTTT
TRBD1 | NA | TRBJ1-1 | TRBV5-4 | CASSSTGIYTEAFF | TGTGCCAGCAGCTCGACAGGGATCTACACTGAAGCTTTCTTT
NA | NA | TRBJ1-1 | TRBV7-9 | CASSPTKGGDTEAFF | TGTGCCAGCAGCCCCACGAAGGGTGGGGACACTGAAGCTTTCTTT
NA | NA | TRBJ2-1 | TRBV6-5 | CASREEPFGNEQFF | TGTGCCAGCAGAGAGGAGCCCTTCGGAAATGAGCAGTTCTTC
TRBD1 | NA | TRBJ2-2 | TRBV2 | CASEGTGFPGELFF | TGTGCCAGCGAGGGGACAGGGTTCCCCGGGGAGCTGTTTTTT
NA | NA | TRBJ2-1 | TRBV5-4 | CASSADSQLYNEQFF | TGTGCCAGCAGCGCGGACAGCCAGCTCTACAATGAGCAGTTCTTC
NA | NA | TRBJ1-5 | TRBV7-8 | CASSPRQEGNQPQHF | TGTGCCAGCAGCCCAAGGCAGGAGGGGAATCAGCCCCAGCATTTT
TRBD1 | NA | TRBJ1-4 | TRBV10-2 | CASRADRGSEKLFF | TGCGCCAGCAGGGCGGACAGGGGGAGTGAAAAACTGTTTTTT
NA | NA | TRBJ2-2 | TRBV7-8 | CASSLGGAGATGELFF | TGTGCCAGCAGCTTAGGCGGGGCAGGGGCCACCGGGGAGCTGTTTTTT
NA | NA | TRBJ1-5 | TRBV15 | CATSRDRNLGQPQHF | TGTGCCACCAGCAGAGATCGGAATTTGGGGCAGCCCCAGCATTTT
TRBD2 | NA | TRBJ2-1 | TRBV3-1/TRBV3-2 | CASSQVPPTSGGVHEQFF | TGTGCCAGCAGCCAAGTCCCCCCGACTAGCGGGGGGGTGCATGAGCAGTTCTTC
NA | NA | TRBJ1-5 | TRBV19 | CASSTTGGGNQPQHF | TGTGCCAGTAGTACCACCGGAGGGGGCAATCAGCCCCAGCATTTT
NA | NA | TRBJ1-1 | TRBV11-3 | CASSLEVSTEAFF | TGTGCCAGCAGCTTAGAAGTATCGACTGAAGCTTTCTTT
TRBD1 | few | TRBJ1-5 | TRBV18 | CASSPDRDQPQHF | TGTGCCAGCTCCCCGGACAGGGATCAGCCCCAGCATTTT
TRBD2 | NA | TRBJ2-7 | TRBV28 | CVAGVPYEQYF | TGTGTCGCGGGGGTCCCATACGAGCAGTACTTC
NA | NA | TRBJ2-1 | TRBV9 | CASGGPIEQFF | TGTGCCAGCGGGGGGCCAATTGAGCAGTTCTTC